Each of the 16 T cell receptor beta chains below was sequenced from the same sample in a study of T cell responses to AZD1222 COVID-19 vaccine. Measured with immunoSEQ multiplex PCR; TCRdb has only the in-frame clones, and not every one. Of about 120,000 clones listed, around 85% are singletons. Sequenced here: peripheral blood, sampled on day 0 of MenACWY control vaccination. These receptors were taken from an adult in good health.

V is TRBV6-5 and J is TRBJ2-2, with 8 bases lining up with TRBD2. Germline trimming cut 2 bases from V and 1 base from J; bases unmatched to any gene: 3. This CDR3 has 16 amino acids. Germline V gives CDR1 MNHEY, CDR2 SVGAGI. The CDR3 DNA follows: TGTGCCAGCAGTTACGGGCTAGCGGGGAACACCGGGGAGCTGTTTTTT. Translating it yields CASSYGLAGNTGELFF.

The chain has TRBV7-2 and TRBJ2-3, with D possibly called TRBD1 or TRBD2 (5 bases each). Per germline, CDR1 SGHTA and CDR2 FQGNSA. Trimming cost V 1 base and J 2 bases, with 10 bases left between them. The CDR3 is 15 residues long. The CDR3 nucleotides are TGTGCCAGCAGCTTAGTGGGACCTTTCACAGATACGCAGTATTTT. Its protein product is CASSLVGPFTDTQYF.

The V gene is TRBV19, the J gene TRBJ1-3; D possibly corresponds to TRBD1 (5 bases). CDR1 is LNHDA and CDR2 is SQIVND in the germline V gene (reference sequence). Between the trimmed V and J ends, which lost 6 bases and 2 bases, there was a span of 8 bases. The CDR3 consists of 13 residues. DNA for the CDR3: TGTGCCAGTAGAACGGGGCCTGGAAACACCATATATTTT. It encodes CASRTGPGNTIYF.

The V and J genes are TRBV2 and TRBJ2-7; D is uncertain. There are 12 residues in the CDR3. The V gene lost 4 bases and the J gene lost 6 bases, with 10 bases spanning the gap. Germline CDR1 is SNHLY and CDR2 is FYNNEI. The CDR3 protein is CASSVLQREQYF. Written as DNA, the CDR3 is TGTGCCAGCAGTGTCCTGCAACGCGAGCAGTACTTC.

This chain connects TRBV7-2 to TRBJ2-1, with 9 nucleotides matching TRBD2. The germline V gene has CDR1 SGHTA and CDR2 FQGNSA. The CDR3 is 16 residues long. After removal of 5 bases from V and 4 bases from J, the junction contained 9 bases not matched to a gene. As DNA, the CDR3 is TGTGCCAGCAGCCCCAGGGCTAGCGGGGCTTACAATGAGCAGTTCTTC. Protein sequence: CASSPRASGAYNEQFF.

V and J are TRBV9 and TRBJ1-2; tentative D call: TRBD1 (6 bases). CDR1 SGDLS and CDR2 YYNGEE come from the germline V gene. Deletions cut 4 bases from V and 7 bases from J, with 23 bases between. CDR3 length: 16 residues. CDR3 sequence reads: CASSPPGAQGPSGYTF. CDR3 DNA: TGTGCCAGCAGCCCCCCAGGGGCGCAGGGGCCTAGTGGCTACACCTTC.

The chain is built from TRBV6-5 and TRBJ1-1, with D uncertain. Trimming removed 6 bases from V and 6 bases from J, with 20 bases in between. The CDR3 is 15 amino acids. Germline lookup yields CDR1 MNHEY and CDR2 SVGAGI. The CDR3 region is CASRSYGRPDAEAFF. The CDR3 DNA is TGTGCCAGCAGATCCTATGGACGGCCCGACGCTGAAGCTTTCTTT.

The V gene is TRBV5-1, the J gene TRBJ1-2; the match to TRBD1 covers 7 bases. Germline CDR1 reads SGHRS; CDR2 reads YFSETQ. Trimming took 4 bases from V and 4 from J; bases not matched to a gene: 7. The CDR3 covers 14 residues. The CDR3 region is CASSRDSPAYGYTF. The DNA of the CDR3 is TGCGCCAGCAGCAGGGACAGTCCGGCCTATGGCTACACCTTC.

V gene TRBV6-1 combines with J gene TRBJ1-4; TRBD1 agrees at 9 bases. The CDR3 is made up of 14 amino acids. Germline CDR1 and CDR2: MNHNS and SASEGT. The trim removed 5 bases at V and 6 bases at J, leaving 4 bases unmatched. This CDR3 reads CASSSTGGDEKLFF. The CDR3 nucleotides are TGTGCCAGCAGTTCCACAGGGGGCGATGAAAAACTGTTTTTT.

The genes are TRBV7-7 and TRBJ2-2; 11 positions match TRBD2. This CDR3 region has 16 residues. Germline V gives CDR1 SSHAT, CDR2 FNYEAQ (reference sequence). The trim removed 5 bases at V and 4 bases at J, leaving 6 bases unmatched. The CDR3 DNA reads as TGTGCCAGCAGCCTGACTAGCGGGGACTTCACCGGGGAGCTGTTTTTT. This encodes CASSLTSGDFTGELFF.

This clone was counted a single time. The chain employs TRBV7-2 and TRBJ1-6; D is unclear. Between the trimmed V and J ends, which lost 5 bases and 10 bases, there was a span of 15 bases. The germline CDR1 and CDR2 sequences are SGHTA and FQGNSA. The CDR3 covers 14 residues. The CDR3 region is CASSLLDRSSPLHF. CDR3 coding DNA: TGTGCCAGCAGCCTACTGGACCGATCATCACCCCTCCACTTT.

This chain uses TRBV21-1 with TRBJ1-6. TRBV21-1 constitutes a pseudogene. The CDR3 consists of 15 residues. The CDR3 spells CASSKAPGEESPLHF. The DNA for the CDR3 is TGTGCCAGCAGCAAAGCCCCAGGGGAGGAATCACCCCTCCACTTT.

This chain uses TRBV6-2 or TRBV6-3 with TRBJ1-5; no clear D. The V gene lost 5 bases and the J gene lost 3 bases, with 8 bases spanning the gap. CDR3 length: 13 amino acids. CDR1 MNHEY and CDR2 SVGEGT come from the germline V gene. In nucleotides, the CDR3 is TGTGCCAGCAGTCCAGTAAACAATCAGCCCCAGCATTTT. Translated, it gives CASSPVNNQPQHF.

This clone was recorded a few times. The V call is TRBV19, the J call TRBJ2-7; D might be TRBD1 or TRBD2, each matching 5 bases. The CDR3 is 14 amino acids. Germline V CDR1 and CDR2: LNHDA, SQIVND (reference sequence). Trimming removed 5 bases at V and 2 bases at J, with 13 bases between. CDR3: CASSRQRETYEQYF. The CDR3 DNA sequence: TGTGCCAGTAGTCGACAGAGGGAGACCTACGAGCAGTACTTC.

This sequence joins TRBV7-9 and TRBJ2-5; no definite D call. The CDR3 has 14 residues. The germline V gene encodes CDR1 SEHNR and CDR2 FQNEAQ (reference sequence). Trimming shortened V by 6 bases and J by 2 bases, and 13 bases separated the two germline ends. The CDR3 DNA reads as TGTGCCAGCAGTAAGGGTTCCTCGCAAGAGACCCAGTACTTC. This translates into CASSKGSSQETQYF.

V gene TRBV6-5 combines with J gene TRBJ2-7; perhaps TRBD1 as D (5 bases). The V and J ends lost 0 bases and 2 bases respectively, with 8 bases between them. CDR3 length equals 14 residues. CDR1 is MNHEY and CDR2 is SVGAGI in the germline V gene. The CDR3 region has the DNA TGTGCCAGCAGTTACTCCCGCAGGGCCTACGAGCAGTACTTC. Protein: CASSYSRRAYEQYF.